Each of the 10 T cell receptor beta chains below was sequenced from the same sample in a study of T cells in Graves' hyperthyroidism and ophthalmopathy. TCR beta CDR3 sequences were amplified from RNA transcripts. First-round RT-PCR of the TCR CDR3 relied on the HTBI primer set. TCRdb called the multiplex PCR reads again in MiXCR, with one record for every CDR3 protein. Of a few hundred thousand distinct CDR3 sequences detected, about 15% appear once; the ten largest clones hold roughly 29%. The sequenced material came from blood. The receptors come from a woman between 25 and 40 years old with Graves' ophthalmopathy.

This clonotype has at least ten counts. This chain uses TRBV28 with TRBJ2-3, with a possible D match to TRBD2 (6 bases). The CDR3 length is 17 residues. Germline CDR1 and CDR2: MDHEN and SYDVKM. V was clipped by 4 bases and J by 3 bases, with 20 bases between them. The DNA for the CDR3 is TGTGCCAGCAGTTCCCCCTTTGAGGGAGGAGGGACAGATACGCAGTATTTT. It encodes CASSSPFEGGGTDTQYF.

The V and J genes are TRBV6-1 and TRBJ2-2; 9 positions agree with TRBD2. This CDR3 comprises 17 residues. Germline-derived CDR1 and CDR2 are MNHNS and SASEGT. V lost 8 bases to trimming and J lost 3 bases; unmatched junction nucleotides: 13. The CDR3 here is CASASYPTSGHTGELFF. CDR3 in DNA: TGTGCCAGCGCTTCTTACCCGACTAGCGGACACACCGGGGAGCTGTTTTTT.

V usage is TRBV28 and J usage is TRBJ2-7; D possibly matches TRBD1 or TRBD2 (5 bases each). The CDR3 extends over 14 amino acids. The V end lost 6 bases, the J end lost 3 bases, and 15 bases lay between the germline ends. Germline CDR1 reads MDHEN; CDR2 reads SYDVKM. The CDR3 sequence is CASRDTRDHYEQYF. DNA for the CDR3: TGTGCCAGCAGGGATACTAGGGACCACTACGAGCAGTACTTC. The complete variable domain, with remaining parts taken from reference TRBV28 and TRBJ2-7, reads DVKVTQSSRYLVKRTGEKVFLECVQDMDHENMFWYRQDPGLGLRLIYFSYDVKMKEKGDIPEGYSVSREKKERFSLILESASTNQTSMYLCASRDTRDHYEQYFGPGTRLTVT.

The chain employs TRBV14 and TRBJ2-5, with TRBD2 matching over 8 bases. This CDR3 contains 15 residues. J was trimmed by 2 bases and V by 5 bases; bases with no gene match: 7. The germline gives CDR1 SGHDN, CDR2 FVKESK. Written as DNA, the CDR3 is TGTGCCAGCAGCGAGATAGCGGGATTACAAGAGACCCAGTACTTC. Translation gives CASSEIAGLQETQYF.

The sample holds a few counts of this clonotype. V usage is TRBV6-2 or TRBV6-3 and J usage is TRBJ1-1; D ambiguous. With 6 bases removed from V and 0 bases from J, the gap between germline ends came to 5 bases. Germline CDR1 and CDR2: MNHEY and SVGEGT. This CDR3 has 12 residues. The CDR3 nucleotides are TGTGCCAGCAGGGACGTGAACACTGAAGCTTTCTTT. This gives the protein CASRDVNTEAFF.

The J gene is TRBJ1-6, the V gene TRBV2; D remains unclear. The CDR3 spans 14 residues. V was trimmed by 2 bases and J by 1 base, leaving 3 bases between them. Germline V gene lookup returns CDR1 SNHLY and CDR2 FYNNEI. The CDR3 spells CASSELSYNSPLHF. In nucleotides, the CDR3 is TGTGCCAGCAGTGAACTTTCCTATAATTCACCCCTCCACTTT.

The CDR3 spells CSVEDSAGSTEAFF. The CDR3 DNA reads TGCAGCGTTGAAGACTCGGCAGGGAGCACTGAAGCTTTCTTT. J is TRBJ1-1 and V is TRBV29-1; D possibly corresponds to TRBD1 (5 bases). Trimming pared 0 bases from V and 4 bases from J, leaving 12 bases between. The CDR3 spans 14 residues. The germline V gene has CDR1 SQVTM and CDR2 ANQGSEA.

V is TRBV4-3 and J is TRBJ2-1; D not certain. V was clipped by 0 bases and J by 9 bases, with 9 bases between them. Germline V gives CDR1 LGHNA, CDR2 YSLEER. The CDR3 is made up of 13 amino acids. CDR3 sequence (DNA): TGCGCCAGCAGCCAAGATGAAGGCGGTGAGCAGTTCTTC. Its translation: CASSQDEGGEQFF.

This clonotype was seen ten or more times. The V call is TRBV2, the J call TRBJ2-7; the match to TRBD1 covers 8 bases. CDR3 length equals 14 residues. Germline values: CDR1 SNHLY, CDR2 FYNNEI. The ends lost 6 bases at V and 3 bases at J; junction bases unmatched: 7. The CDR3 region is CASSSGTGRYEQYF. The CDR3 coding sequence is TGTGCCAGCAGCTCCGGGACAGGACGCTACGAGCAGTACTTC.

This clonotype was counted at least ten times. The chain combines TRBV7-8 with TRBJ2-7, with D uncertain. The CDR3 is 16 residues long. V was pared by 2 bases and J by 3 bases, with 17 bases between. The germline V gene encodes CDR1 SGHVS and CDR2 FQNEAQ. CDR3 loop: CASSLSRPPSGYEQYF. CDR3 in DNA: TGTGCCAGCAGCTTATCAAGACCCCCCTCGGGCTACGAGCAGTACTTC.